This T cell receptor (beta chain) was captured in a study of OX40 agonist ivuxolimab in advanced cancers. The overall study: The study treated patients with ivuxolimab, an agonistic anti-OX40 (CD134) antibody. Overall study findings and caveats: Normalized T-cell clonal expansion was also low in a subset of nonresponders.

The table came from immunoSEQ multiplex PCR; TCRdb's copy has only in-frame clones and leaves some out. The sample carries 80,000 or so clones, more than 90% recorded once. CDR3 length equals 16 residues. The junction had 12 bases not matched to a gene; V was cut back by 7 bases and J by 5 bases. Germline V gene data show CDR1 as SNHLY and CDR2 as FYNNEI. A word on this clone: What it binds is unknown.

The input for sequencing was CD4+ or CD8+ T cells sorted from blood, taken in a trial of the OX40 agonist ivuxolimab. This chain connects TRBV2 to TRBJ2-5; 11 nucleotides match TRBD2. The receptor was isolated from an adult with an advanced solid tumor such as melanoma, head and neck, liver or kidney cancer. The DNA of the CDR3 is TGTGCCAGCAAGACTAGCGGGACCGAATATAGTGAGACCCAGTACTTC. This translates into CASKTSGTEYSETQYF.